This entry lists 18 T cell receptor beta chains sequenced from one sample in a study of T cell clonality in common variable immunodeficiency. Sequencing used immunoSEQ multiplex PCR; TCRdb keeps in-frame clones, though not all of them. This repertoire holds about 66,000 clones, and none appear only once. The sequencing sample was made of peripheral blood mononuclear cells. The receptors stem from a person aged 18 to 75 in good health.

This clone was detected ten times or more. The read ends 3 residues before the CDR3 terminus; that terminus is restored from the germline J gene. The chain combines TRBV5-1 with TRBJ2-1; 8 nucleotides align to TRBD2. The CDR3 runs to 14 residues. V was pared by 4 bases and J by 4 bases, with 4 bases of the junction left unmatched. In germline, CDR1 is SGHRS, CDR2 YFSETQ. The CDR3 reads CASSESGSYNEQFF. The sequenced part of the CDR3 DNA is TGCGCCAGCAGCGAAAGCGGGAGTTACAATGAG.

This clone was counted many times. The read terminates 3 residues before the CDR3 end, so the remaining end is supplied by the germline J gene. The chain is built from TRBV4-2 and TRBJ2-1; TRBD2 agrees at 16 bases. The CDR3 has 20 amino acids. Trimming cost V 4 bases and J 0 bases; bases outside gene matches: 9. Germline-derived CDR1 and CDR2 are LGHNA and YNFKEQ. The CDR3 region is CASSPGLAGGSLGSYNEQFF. Partial CDR3 DNA: TGTGCCAGCAGCCCGGGACTAGCGGGAGGGTCCCTTGGCTCCTACAATGAG.

This clone was seen at least ten times. From the germline J gene comes the end of the CDR3, since the read stops 3 residues before it. This rearrangement joins TRBV28 to TRBJ2-7; D perhaps matches TRBD2 (6 bases). Trimming removed 6 bases at V and 3 bases at J, with 15 bases between. There are 14 residues in the CDR3. CDR1 is MDHEN, CDR2 SYDVKM, per germline. The CDR3 here is CASSYPTGVYEQYF. CDR3 DNA, as far as it was read: TGTGCCAGCAGCTACCCGACGGGGGTCTACGAG.

This clone showed up many times. The observed sequence ends 3 residues before the CDR3 terminus, with the missing tail filled in from the germline J gene. V and J are TRBV7-1 and TRBJ2-1, with 9 bases lining up with TRBD1. TRBV7-1 is recorded as an ORF, its role being uncertain. The CDR3 sequence is 20 residues long. The V and J ends lost 2 bases and 4 bases, in that order; junction bases with no gene match: 18. The CDR3 DNA, read in part, is TGTGCCAGCAGCTCAAACGCGGGACAGGGTCCACGAGTCCATTACAATGAG. It encodes CASSSNAGQGPRVHYNE. The whole CDR3 protein is CASSSNAGQGPRVHYNEQFF.

This clone was detected many times. The read halts 3 residues ahead of the CDR3 end, with the missing end drawn from the germline J gene. The chain has TRBV9 and TRBJ1-5; perhaps TRBD1 as D (6 bases). The CDR3 has 14 amino acids. CDR1 is SGDLS, CDR2 YYNGEE, per germline. Between the trimmed V and J ends, which lost 0 bases and 5 bases, there was a span of 9 bases. The CDR3 region is CASSVGGGDQPQHF. The CDR3 bases that were read are TGTGCCAGCAGCGTAGGAGGGGGGGATCAGCCC. Variable domain in full (rest from reference TRBV9 and TRBJ1-5): DSGVTQTPKHLITATGQRVTLRCSPRSGDLSVYWYQQSLDQGLQFLIQYYNGEERAKGNILERFSAQQFPDLHSELNLSSLELGDSALYFCASSVGGGDQPQHFGDGTRLSIL.

This clone was seen ten or more times. The read stops 3 residues short of the end of the CDR3; the missing end is completed from the germline J gene. The gene calls are TRBV7-3 and TRBJ2-1, with 7 bases matching TRBD1. The CDR3 extends over 15 amino acids. Germline loops: CDR1 SGHTA, CDR2 FQGTGA. The trim removed 0 bases at V and 4 bases at J, leaving 3 bases unmatched. Incomplete CDR3 DNA: TGTGCCAGCAGCTTAACCGGGGACAGTTACAATGAG. Translating it yields CASSLTGDSYNE. The whole CDR3 sequence is CASSLTGDSYNEQFF.

This clone has ten or more counts. The read terminates 3 residues ahead of where the CDR3 ends, so the germline J gene completes it. The genes are TRBV28 and TRBJ2-2; the D gene is possibly TRBD1 (6 bases). The CDR3 totals 15 residues. Trimming removed 5 bases at V and 8 bases at J, with 18 bases between. The V gene's germline CDR1 is MDHEN and CDR2 SYDVKM. CDR3 in amino acids: CASSPGAGERGELFF. The covered CDR3 bases are TGTGCCAGCAGTCCCGGGGCAGGGGAGAGGGGGGAG.

The table lists this clone with many counts. The read terminates 3 residues before the CDR3 end, so the remaining end is supplied by the germline J gene. This chain links TRBV14 with TRBJ2-3; 8 nucleotides match TRBD2. There are 15 residues in the CDR3. V lost 4 bases to trimming and J lost 3 bases; unmatched junction nucleotides: 6. Germline values: CDR1 SGHDN, CDR2 FVKESK. CDR3 bases read: TGTGCCAGCAGCCCATATAGCGGGACGACAGATACG. It codes for CASSPYSGTTDT. Given in full, the CDR3 is CASSPYSGTTDTQYF.

This clone has at least ten counts. The read terminates 3 residues ahead of where the CDR3 ends, so the germline J gene completes it. This chain links TRBV5-1 with TRBJ2-1; 10 bases are shared with TRBD1. The trim removed 3 bases at V and 4 bases at J, leaving 1 base unmatched. Looked up from germline, CDR1 is SGHRS and CDR2 is YFSETQ. The CDR3 sequence is 14 residues long. Partial CDR3 DNA: TGCGCCAGCAGCTGGACAGGGGGGTACAATGAG. Amino acid sequence: CASSWTGGYNE. The whole CDR3 region reads CASSWTGGYNEQFF. Complete variable domain (other parts from reference TRBV5-1 and TRBJ2-1): KAGVTQTPRYLIKTRGQQVTLSCSPISGHRSVSWYQQTPGQGLQFLFEYFSETQRNKGNFPGRFSGRQFSNSRSEMNVSTLELGDSALYLCASSWTGGYNEQFFGPGTRLTVL.

This clone was observed at least ten times. The observed sequence ends 3 residues before the CDR3 terminus, with the missing tail filled in from the germline J gene. The chain links TRBV19 to TRBJ2-1, with 13 nucleotides matching TRBD2. V dropped 4 bases and J dropped 7; count of bases not matched to a gene: 1. The germline V gene encodes CDR1 LNHDA and CDR2 SQIVND (reference sequence). The CDR3 runs to 14 residues. CDR3: CASSRTSGSNEQFF. The sequenced CDR3 bases are TGTGCCAGTAGTAGGACTAGCGGGAGTAATGAG.

This clone was seen at least ten times. The CDR3 is cut off 3 residues early in the read; its end comes from the germline J gene. This chain joins TRBV20-1 and TRBJ2-7, with a tentative D call TRBD1 (5 bases). The V and J ends lost 4 bases and 0 bases respectively, with 13 bases between them. The CDR3 length is 14 residues. CDR1 and CDR2 from the germline V gene are DFQATT and SNEGSKA (reference sequence). The covered CDR3 bases are TGCAGTGCTAATAAGGGGCTAACCTCCTACGAG. It codes for CSANKGLTSYE. The whole CDR3 region reads CSANKGLTSYEQYF.

The table lists this clone with many counts. The CDR3 end lies 3 residues beyond the end of the read and is filled in from the germline J gene. This rearrangement joins TRBV12-3 or TRBV12-4 to TRBJ2-5; tentatively, D is TRBD1 (5 bases). The CDR3 has 14 amino acids. V lost 8 bases and J lost 6, with 19 bases in between. The CDR3 is CASAEQDGVQTQYF. The CDR3 DNA, read in part, is TGTGCCAGCGCCGAACAGGATGGGGTCCAGACC.

This clone was recorded at least ten times. The read stops 3 residues short of the end of the CDR3; the missing end is completed from the germline J gene. The V gene is TRBV20-1, the J gene TRBJ2-1; TRBD2 aligns across 16 bases. The CDR3 runs to 14 residues. Losses at the gene ends were 5 bases for V and 6 bases for J; bases not matched to a gene: 1. In germline, CDR1 is DFQATT, CDR2 SNEGSKA (reference sequence). The CDR3: CSAGTSGRVNEQFF. CDR3 DNA, as far as it was read: TGCAGTGCTGGGACTAGCGGGAGGGTCAATGAG.

This clone was seen ten or more times. The read is 3 residues too short to cover the CDR3 end, so that end is filled in from the germline J gene. The chain is built from TRBV7-2 and TRBJ2-2, with D unclear. This CDR3 contains 12 residues. Germline-derived CDR1 and CDR2 are SGHTA and FQGNSA. With 2 bases removed from V and 6 bases from J, the gap between germline ends came to 4 bases. CDR3 protein: CASSLYAGELFF. The sequenced part of the CDR3 DNA is TGTGCCAGCAGCTTATATGCCGGGGAG.

This clone was observed many times. The CDR3 goes on 3 residues after the read ends, and that part is filled in from the germline J gene. The chain carries TRBV30 and TRBJ1-1, with TRBD1 as a possible D gene (6 bases). V dropped 2 bases and J dropped 2 bases, with 9 bases sitting between them. The CDR3 is 13 amino acids. CDR1 and CDR2 from the germline V gene are GTSNPN and SVGIG (reference sequence). CDR3 protein: CAWSRGTNTEAFF. CDR3 DNA, as far as it was read: TGTGCCTGGAGTAGGGGGACCAACACTGAA.

This clone was recorded many times. The sequenced fragment ends 3 residues before the CDR3 boundary, so the rest is inferred from the germline J gene. The chain couples TRBV19 to TRBJ2-3; possible D gene TRBD2, 6 bases. V lost 5 bases and J lost 4, with 22 bases in between. The germline CDR1 and CDR2 sequences are LNHDA and SQIVND (reference sequence). The CDR3 totals 17 residues. The part of the CDR3 DNA that was read is TGTGCCAGTAGTCCCGGACCTACTAGCTGGGTCGCAGATACG. Amino acids: CASSPGPTSWVADT. The CDR3 in its entirety is CASSPGPTSWVADTQYF.

A word on this clone: Read coverage stops 3 residues before the CDR3 terminus; the germline J gene supplies the remainder. This rearrangement joins TRBV10-3 to TRBJ2-1; the D is unclear. CDR1 and CDR2 (germline): ENHRY, SYGVKD. V dropped 0 bases and J dropped 5 bases, with 11 bases sitting between them. This CDR3 has 15 amino acids. The sequenced part of the CDR3 DNA is TGTGCCATCAGTGAGTCGTGGGTAGCTCACAATGAG. Translation gives CAISESWVAHNE. From start to end, the CDR3 is CAISESWVAHNEQFF.

This clone was seen ten or more times. Coverage ceases 3 residues before the CDR3 finishes, and the germline J gene fills in the end. The V call is TRBV7-9, the J call TRBJ2-3; 10 nucleotides line up with TRBD2. The CDR3 has 15 amino acids. CDR1 is SEHNR and CDR2 is FQNEAQ in the germline V gene (reference sequence). J was trimmed by 6 bases and V by 0 bases; bases with no gene match: 3. The CDR3 here is CASSLAAGGQDTQYF. Incomplete CDR3 DNA: TGTGCCAGCAGCTTAGCAGCGGGAGGGCAGGATACG.